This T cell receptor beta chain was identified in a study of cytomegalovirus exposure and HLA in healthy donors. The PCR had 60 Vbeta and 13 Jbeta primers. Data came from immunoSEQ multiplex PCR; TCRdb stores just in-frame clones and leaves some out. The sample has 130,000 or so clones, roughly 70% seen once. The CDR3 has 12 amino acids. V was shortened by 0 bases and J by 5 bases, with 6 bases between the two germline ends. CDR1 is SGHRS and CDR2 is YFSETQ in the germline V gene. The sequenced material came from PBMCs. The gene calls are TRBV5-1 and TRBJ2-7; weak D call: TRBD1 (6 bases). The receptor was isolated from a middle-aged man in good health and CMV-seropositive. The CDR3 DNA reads TGCGCCAGCAGCTTGGACAGGGACGAGCAGTACTTC. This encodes CASSLDRDEQYF. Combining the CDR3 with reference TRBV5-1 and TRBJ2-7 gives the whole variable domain KAGVTQTPRYLIKTRGQQVTLSCSPISGHRSVSWYQQTPGQGLQFLFEYFSETQRNKGNFPGRFSGRQFSNSRSEMNVSTLELGDSALYLCASSLDRDEQYFGPGTRLTVT.